This TCR beta chain was found in a study of CD8 T cells in Susac syndrome. This clonotype was detected only once. Germline loops: CDR1 MNHEY, CDR2 SMNVEV (reference sequence). The CDR3 runs to 14 residues. V was clipped by 6 bases and J by 4 bases, with 15 bases between them. Sequencing of TCR beta was undertaken in CD8+ and CD4+ T cells derived from blood. Controls were age- and sex-matched healthy donors. Bulk CD8+ and CD4+ cells came from magnetic negative isolation; CD8+ TEMRA by FACS. With random hexamers, reverse transcription was performed on about 0.45 to 1 ug of RNA. Across 54 Vbeta and 13 Jbeta, immunoSEQ multiplex PCR amplified TCR beta CDR3. A single record per CDR3 protein comes from TCRdb applying MiXCR to the immunoSEQ multiplex PCR reads. The sample has some 57,000 distinct CDR3 sequences, about 92% seen once.

The receptor's source is a human donor in good health. The sequenced material came from CD8+ T cells from PBMCs. The genes are TRBV27 and TRBJ1-2, with D hard to call. In nucleotides, the CDR3 is TGTGCCAGCAGCCCGCGGAGCCAGGCCTATGGCTACACCTTC. This translates into CASSPRSQAYGYTF.